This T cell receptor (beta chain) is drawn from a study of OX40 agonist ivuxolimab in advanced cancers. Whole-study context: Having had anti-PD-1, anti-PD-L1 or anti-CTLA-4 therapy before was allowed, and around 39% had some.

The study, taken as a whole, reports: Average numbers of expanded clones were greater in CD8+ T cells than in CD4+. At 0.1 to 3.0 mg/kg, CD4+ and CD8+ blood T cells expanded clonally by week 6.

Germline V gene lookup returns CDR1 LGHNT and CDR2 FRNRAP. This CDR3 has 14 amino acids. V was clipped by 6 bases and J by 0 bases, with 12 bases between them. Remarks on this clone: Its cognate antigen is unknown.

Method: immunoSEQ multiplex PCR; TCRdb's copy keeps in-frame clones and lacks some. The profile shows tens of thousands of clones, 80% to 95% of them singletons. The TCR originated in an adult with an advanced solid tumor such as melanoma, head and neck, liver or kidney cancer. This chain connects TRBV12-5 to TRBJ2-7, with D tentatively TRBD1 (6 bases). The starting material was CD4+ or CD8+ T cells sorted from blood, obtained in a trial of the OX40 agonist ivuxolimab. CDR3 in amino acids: CASGSGQSSYEQYF. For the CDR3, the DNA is TGTGCTAGTGGCTCCGGACAGAGCTCCTACGAGCAGTACTTC.